These T cell receptor beta chains were read from a single sample in a study of beta chain features in type 1 diabetes. Measured with immunoSEQ multiplex PCR; TCRdb has only the in-frame clones, and not every one. The sample contains 250,000 to 350,000 clones, approximately 15% of which appear only once. The sample was naive CD4+ T cells from blood. The source of these receptors is a man between 18 and 35 years old with type 1 diabetes. The CDR3 runs from the conserved cysteine through the conserved F or W. The D gene is left open where the match is weak. Clone size is shown for a subset of rows, as once, few, many or a class of expanded clone.

clone size: few
D gene: .
V gene: TRBV5-6
J gene: TRBJ1-6
CDR3 protein: CASTPSHIRGSPLHF
CDR3 DNA: TGTGCCAGCACCCCAAGCCACATAAGGGGTTCACCCCTCCACTTT

clone size: few
D gene: TRBD1
V gene: TRBV14
J gene: TRBJ1-1
CDR3 protein: CASSRQGLDTEAFF
CDR3 DNA: TGTGCCAGCAGCCGACAGGGACTCGACACTGAAGCTTTCTTT

clone size: .
D gene: .
V gene: TRBV6-5
J gene: TRBJ2-7
CDR3 protein: CASSYSSTGGEQYF
CDR3 DNA: TGTGCCAGCAGTTACTCGAGTACCGGGGGCGAGCAGTACTTC

clone size: .
D gene: TRBD2
V gene: TRBV9
J gene: TRBJ2-6
CDR3 protein: CASSVVGSGRSGANVLTF
CDR3 DNA: TGTGCCAGCAGCGTAGTTGGCAGCGGGAGATCGGGGGCCAACGTCCTGACTTTC

clone size: few
D gene: TRBD1
V gene: TRBV28
J gene: TRBJ2-3
CDR3 protein: CASSRGQGLTDTQYF
CDR3 DNA: TGTGCCAGCAGTAGAGGACAGGGGCTTACAGATACGCAGTATTTT

clone size: once
D gene: .
V gene: TRBV10-2
J gene: TRBJ2-1
CDR3 protein: CASRYGGHNEQFF
CDR3 DNA: TGCGCCAGCCGGTACGGGGGACACAATGAGCAGTTCTTC

clone size: .
D gene: TRBD1
V gene: TRBV7-2
J gene: TRBJ1-6
CDR3 protein: CASSFAGTGLYSPLHF
CDR3 DNA: TGTGCCAGCAGCTTTGCCGGGACAGGGCTCTATTCACCCCTCCACTTT

clone size: few
D gene: .
V gene: TRBV6-5
J gene: TRBJ1-2
CDR3 protein: CASRPTKRPYGYTF
CDR3 DNA: TGTGCCAGCCGCCCGACAAAAAGGCCCTATGGCTACACCTTC

clone size: .
D gene: .
V gene: TRBV5-4
J gene: TRBJ1-1
CDR3 protein: CASSPGGQGNTEAFF
CDR3 DNA: TGTGCCAGCAGCCCCGGGGGGCAAGGGAACACTGAAGCTTTCTTT

clone size: .
D gene: .
V gene: TRBV6-5
J gene: TRBJ1-5
CDR3 protein: CASRPLRVSNQPQHF
CDR3 DNA: TGTGCCAGCCGACCCCTCAGGGTTAGCAATCAGCCCCAGCATTTT

clone size: .
D gene: TRBD1
V gene: TRBV7-9
J gene: TRBJ1-2
CDR3 protein: CASSPPTGMHGYTF
CDR3 DNA: TGTGCCAGCAGCCCACCGACAGGGATGCATGGCTACACCTTC

clone size: .
D gene: .
V gene: TRBV6-5
J gene: TRBJ2-3
CDR3 protein: CASSYEKGDTQYF
CDR3 DNA: TGTGCCAGCAGTTACGAAAAGGGGGATACGCAGTATTTT

clone size: .
D gene: .
V gene: TRBV10-3
J gene: TRBJ2-7
CDR3 protein: CAIRDTTSYEQYF
CDR3 DNA: TGTGCCATCCGGGACACCACCTCCTACGAGCAGTACTTC

clone size: few
D gene: .
V gene: TRBV9
J gene: TRBJ2-1
CDR3 protein: CASSLNPGLSYNEQFF
CDR3 DNA: TGTGCCAGCAGCCTCAATCCGGGACTGAGCTACAATGAGCAGTTCTTC

clone size: few
D gene: TRBD1
V gene: TRBV7-9
J gene: TRBJ2-7
CDR3 protein: CASTGDRGLYEQYF
CDR3 DNA: TGTGCCAGCACCGGTGACAGGGGCCTCTACGAGCAGTACTTC

clone size: .
D gene: .
V gene: TRBV29-1
J gene: TRBJ2-7
CDR3 protein: CSPPPSSYEQYF
CDR3 DNA: TGCAGTCCCCCGCCTAGCTCCTACGAGCAGTACTTC